The next 20 T cell receptor beta chains were all read from a single sample in a study of T-cell memory formation after mild COVID-19 listed by TCRdb under 2021. The method behind the library was 5' RACE. Instrument on record: Illumina NovaSeq 6000. TCRdb itself trimmed the public reads at Q25 with fastp, ran MiXCR and retained productive beta chains. Every distinct CDR3 protein forms one entry, paired with its most common genes and DNA. Counted in this sample were approximately 290,000 distinct CDR3 sequences; about 15% of them appeared once. Of the sample, roughly 22% falls within the top ten clones. The sequenced material came from PBMCs or a T cell subset sorted from them (not recorded which). These receptors were obtained from a man between 18 and 35 years old who had mild COVID-19 (a few samples of this study predate the infection). The sample titles of this study are shuffled in the database, so cell type and time point are left out; the donor was told from shared clones.

This clonotype has only a few counts. The chain employs TRBV3-1 and TRBJ2-2; D not certain. Germline V gene data show CDR1 as LGHDT and CDR2 as YNNKEL (reference sequence). V was shortened by 1 base and J by 0 bases, with 3 bases between the two germline ends. This CDR3 spans 14 amino acids. The CDR3 DNA reads TGTGCCAGCAGCCAAGGATCGAACACCGGGGAGCTGTTTTTT. Translation: CASSQGSNTGELFF.

This chain uses TRBV5-1 with TRBJ1-2; 11 positions agree with TRBD1. The CDR3 runs to 15 residues. J lost 4 bases, V lost 2 bases, and 4 bases had no gene match. Germline loops: CDR1 SGHRS, CDR2 YFSETQ. The CDR3 spells CASSLVGQGVYGYTF. The CDR3 region has the DNA TGCGCCAGCAGCTTAGTGGGACAGGGGGTCTATGGCTACACCTTC.

This clonotype has only a few counts. The chain is built from TRBV6-5 and TRBJ1-6, with D possibly TRBD1 on 6 matching bases. The germline V gene encodes CDR1 MNHEY and CDR2 SVGAGI. The V end lost 8 bases, the J end lost 1 base, and 18 bases lay between the germline ends. CDR3 length: 17 residues. CDR3 amino acids: CASREGGAKSYNSPLHF. CDR3 DNA: TGTGCCAGCCGCGAGGGGGGAGCCAAGTCCTATAATTCACCCCTCCACTTT.

With regard to this clonotype: The junction and the germline gene differ at one end; a read error may be behind it. This chain uses TRBV7-2 with TRBJ2-1; 8 nucleotides line up with TRBD2. The CDR3 spans 14 residues. Germline CDR1 is SGHTA and CDR2 is FQGNSA. CDR3 bases: TGTGCCAGCAGCTTACCGGGGGGGCACAATGAGAAGTTCTTC. It yields the protein CASSLPGGHNEKFF.

This clonotype was recorded a few times. The rearrangement joins TRBV6-6 to TRBJ1-1, with D possibly TRBD1 on 5 matching bases. Germline CDR1 and CDR2: MNHNY and SVGAGI (reference sequence). V lost 2 bases to trimming and J lost 4 bases, with 11 bases between them. The CDR3 extends over 14 amino acids. The CDR3 coding sequence is TGTGCCAGCAGTTACCTCGGGGGGGGCACTGAAGCTTTCTTT. Amino acids: CASSYLGGGTEAFF.

The chain is built from TRBV7-2 and TRBJ2-7; no clear D gene. The CDR3 is made up of 14 amino acids. The V end was cut by 6 bases, the J end by 3 bases, with 15 bases between. Germline V gene data show CDR1 as SGHTA and CDR2 as FQGNSA. CDR3 DNA sequence: TGTGCCAGCAGTCCGAGTAAGAGAGGCTACGAGCAGTACTTC. Its protein is CASSPSKRGYEQYF.

There are a few counts of this clonotype. The gene calls are TRBV7-8 and TRBJ2-1; tentative D call: TRBD1 (6 bases). V lost 4 bases and J lost 7, with 14 bases in between. CDR1 and CDR2 from the germline V gene are SGHVS and FQNEAQ. This CDR3 has 14 amino acids. CDR3 DNA sequence: TGTGCCAGCAGCTACGTAACAGGGACGAATGAGCAGTTCTTC. Amino acids: CASSYVTGTNEQFF.

This clonotype was seen a few times. V gene TRBV12-3 or TRBV12-4 combines with J gene TRBJ2-4; D remains unclear. This CDR3 contains 13 residues. The ends were cut back, 6 bases at V and 8 bases at J, with 14 bases in the middle. The CDR3 DNA follows: TGTGCCAGCAGAAACGAATTCGGAGACATTCAGTACTTC. This gives the protein CASRNEFGDIQYF.

The chain carries TRBV4-1 and TRBJ2-1; D is ambiguous. CDR3 length: 12 residues. Germline lookup yields CDR1 MGHRA and CDR2 YSYEKL. The ends were cut back, 0 bases at V and 12 bases at J, with 9 bases in the middle. In DNA form, the CDR3 reads TGCGCCAGCAGCCAAGATGGGAAGGCGCAGTTCTTC. Translated: CASSQDGKAQFF.

This clonotype was found once. This sequence joins TRBV14 and TRBJ2-1; no clear D gene. The CDR3 is made up of 11 amino acids. The germline gives CDR1 SGHDN, CDR2 FVKESK. Trimming removed 4 bases at V and 8 bases at J, with 6 bases between. DNA for the CDR3: TGTGCCAGCAGCCGCCAGCATGAGCAGTTCTTC. Translating gives CASSRQHEQFF.

This sequence joins TRBV5-1 and TRBJ2-3, with D possibly being TRBD1 (6 bases). Germline V gene data show CDR1 as SGHRS and CDR2 as YFSETQ. Trimming took 2 bases from V and 2 from J, leaving 15 bases between them. CDR3 length: 16 residues. The CDR3 DNA reads as TGCGCCAGCAGCTTAACCGGGACAACCTTCACAGATACGCAGTATTTT. Translation gives CASSLTGTTFTDTQYF.

This clonotype came up a few times. The V call is TRBV28, the J call TRBJ1-2; the D is unclear. Trimming cost V 1 base and J 6 bases, with 9 bases left between them. The CDR3 loop spans 13 amino acids. Germline CDR1 MDHEN, CDR2 SYDVKM. The CDR3 coding sequence is TGTGCCAGCAGTTTATTTACCCAGGATGGCTACACCTTC. Translated, it gives CASSLFTQDGYTF.

This clonotype turned up a few times. The V and J genes are TRBV28 and TRBJ2-2; 11 bases fit TRBD1. Germline V gene lookup returns CDR1 MDHEN and CDR2 SYDVKM. The CDR3 runs to 16 residues. J lost 7 bases, V lost 5 bases, and 9 bases had no gene match. The CDR3 DNA follows: TGTGCCAGCAGTCCTCGGAGGACAGGGGGCGGCGGGGAGCTGTTTTTT. Translated, it gives CASSPRRTGGGGELFF. Based on the CDR3 plus reference TRBV28 and TRBJ2-2, the full variable domain is DVKVTQSSRYLVKRTGEKVFLECVQDMDHENMFWYRQDPGLGLRLIYFSYDVKMKEKGDIPEGYSVSREKKERFSLILESASTNQTSMYLCASSPRRTGGGGELFFGEGSRLTVL.

This clonotype was found many times. The chain is built from TRBV5-1 and TRBJ2-3; D is ambiguous. The CDR3 loop spans 12 amino acids. In germline, CDR1 is SGHRS, CDR2 YFSETQ. Between the trimmed V and J ends, which lost 0 bases and 5 bases, there was a span of 4 bases. CDR3 sequence (DNA): TGCGCCAGCAGCTTGGATAGAGATACGCAGTATTTT. Its translation: CASSLDRDTQYF.

The gene calls are TRBV4-1 and TRBJ1-1, with D possibly matching TRBD1 (6 bases). CDR1 and CDR2 from the germline V gene are MGHRA and YSYEKL. The CDR3 consists of 13 residues. V lost 3 bases, J lost 4 bases, and 9 bases lay in between. The CDR3 loop reads CASSQGASTEAFF. In DNA, the CDR3 is TGCGCCAGCAGCCAGGGGGCGAGCACTGAAGCTTTCTTT.

The chain is built from TRBV4-3 and TRBJ1-6; no firm D call. This CDR3 is 14 amino acids long. Trimming left V 1 base short and J 10 bases short, with 11 bases between. Germline V gene data show CDR1 as LGHNA and CDR2 as YSLEER. CDR3 nucleotides: TGCGCCAGCAGCCAAGTCGCGAGGGAGTCACCCCTCCACTTT. Its protein is CASSQVARESPLHF.

This clonotype has more than one count but fewer than ten. The chain employs TRBV5-1 and TRBJ2-1; 12 nucleotides line up with TRBD2. Per germline, CDR1 SGHRS and CDR2 YFSETQ. This CDR3 spans 17 amino acids. Losses at the gene ends were 5 bases for V and 1 base for J; bases not matched to a gene: 7. The CDR3 DNA is TGCGCCAGCAGGTCTAGCGGGGGGGCCCAGTCCTACAATGAGCAGTTCTTC. Translated, it gives CASRSSGGAQSYNEQFF.

This clonotype was seen a few times. J is TRBJ1-1 and V is TRBV7-2; the match to TRBD1 covers 7 bases. V lost 4 bases and J lost 2; bases outside the gene matches: 7. CDR3 size: 15 residues. The germline V gene has CDR1 SGHTA and CDR2 FQGNSA. The CDR3: CASSWGTVYNTEAFF. The DNA of the CDR3 is TGTGCCAGCAGCTGGGGGACAGTATACAACACTGAAGCTTTCTTT.

Only a few counts were recorded for this clonotype. The rearrangement uses TRBV5-1 and TRBJ2-5; D is ambiguous. The CDR3 runs 12 residues. Trimming took 2 bases from V and 0 from J, leaving 2 bases between them. Germline lookup yields CDR1 SGHRS and CDR2 YFSETQ. DNA for the CDR3: TGCGCCAGCAGCTTCGACCAAGAGACCCAGTACTTC. Its translation is CASSFDQETQYF.

The V call is TRBV29-1, the J call TRBJ1-2; D unclear. Trimming removed 0 bases from V and 2 bases from J, with 10 bases in between. Germline CDR1 is SQVTM and CDR2 is ANQGSEA. The CDR3 covers 14 residues. CDR3 bases: TGCAGCGTTGAAGAAGGCGGTGCCAACTATGGCTACACCTTC. Translation: CSVEEGGANYGYTF.